This T cell receptor beta chain is drawn from a study of T cell responses to AZD1222 COVID-19 vaccine. Study results and caveats: Repertoires were obtained solely post-peak T cell response.

CDR1 SGHVS and CDR2 FQNEAQ come from the germline V gene. V gave up 6 bases and J gave up 4 bases; unmatched junction bases: 8. The CDR3 covers 15 residues. Produced via immunoSEQ multiplex PCR; TCRdb's table is partial and in-frame only. The table lists around 140,000 clones, about nine tenths of them singletons. As regards this clone: Its antigen is still unknown.

The V and J genes are TRBV7-8 and TRBJ2-1, with 8 bases aligning to TRBD1. This receptor was identified in an adult in good health. Sequenced material: peripheral blood, taken on day 0 of AZD1222 vaccination. CDR3 nucleotides: TGTGCCAGCAGGTTGGACAGGGCTGATTACAATGAGCAGTTCTTC. As protein: CASRLDRADYNEQFF. Drawing the rest from reference TRBV7-8 and TRBJ2-1, the complete variable domain is GAGVSQSPRYKVAKRGQDVALRCDPISGHVSLFWYQQALGQGPEFLTYFQNEAQLDKSGLPSDRFFAERPEGSVSTLKIQRTQQEDSAVYLCASRLDRADYNEQFFGPGTRLTVL.